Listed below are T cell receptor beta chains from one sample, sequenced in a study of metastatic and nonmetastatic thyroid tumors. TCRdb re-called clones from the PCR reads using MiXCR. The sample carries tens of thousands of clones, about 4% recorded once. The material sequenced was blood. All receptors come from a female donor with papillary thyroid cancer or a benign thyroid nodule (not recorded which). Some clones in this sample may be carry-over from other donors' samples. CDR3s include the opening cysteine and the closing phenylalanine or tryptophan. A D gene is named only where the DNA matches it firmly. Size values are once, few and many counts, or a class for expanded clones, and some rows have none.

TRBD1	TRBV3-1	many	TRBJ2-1	TGTGCCAGCAGCCAGGGGACAGGGCCAAGGAATGAGCAGTTCTTC	CASSQGTGPRNEQFF
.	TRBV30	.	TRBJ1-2	TGTGCCTGGAGTCCACTAGGGACGGCACGCTACACCTTC	CAWSPLGTARYTF
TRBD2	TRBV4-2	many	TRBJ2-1	TGTGCCAGCAGCCATAGCAGCGGGAGGGCCCGAGAGCAGTTCTTC	CASSHSSGRAREQFF
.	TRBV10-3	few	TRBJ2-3	TGTGTCATCAGAGGAGGGGGCGGTGGCACAGATACGCAGTATTTT	CVIRGGGGGTDTQYF
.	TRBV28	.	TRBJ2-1	TGTGTCAGCACTCGGGATTCCTACAATGAGCAGTTCTTC	CVSTRDSYNEQFF
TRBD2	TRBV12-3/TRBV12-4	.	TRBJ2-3	TGTGCCAGCAGTTTTAGGGGGACTAGCCCTGTCGCGACGCAGTATTTT	CASSFRGTSPVATQYF
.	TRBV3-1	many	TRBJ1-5	TGTGCCAGCAGAAAGAGGGGGGAGAGGCTACAAAATCAGCCCCAGCATTTT	CASRKRGERLQNQPQHF
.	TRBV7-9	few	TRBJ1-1	TGTGCCAGCAGCGACAGATACACTGAAGCTTTCTTT	CASSDRYTEAFF
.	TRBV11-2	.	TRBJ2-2	TGTGCCAGCAGCCCGACGGGTGGCACCGGGGAGCTGTTTTTT	CASSPTGGTGELFF
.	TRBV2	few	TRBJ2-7	TGTGCCAGCAGTGAGCAGTGCTACGGGCAGTACTTC	CASSEQCYGQYF
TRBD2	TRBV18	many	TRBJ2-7	TGTGCCAGCTCTCTCGAGCGGGGCCCCTACGAGCAGTACTTC	CASSLERGPYEQYF
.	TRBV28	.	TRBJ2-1	TGTGCCAGCAGCAATCCGGGACTGAAATACAATGAGCAGTTCTTC	CASSNPGLKYNEQFF
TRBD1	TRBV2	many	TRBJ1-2	TGTGCCAGCAGTGACCAGGGGGCTAGGTATGGCTACACCTTC	CASSDQGARYGYTF
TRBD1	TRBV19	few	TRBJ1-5	TGTGCCAGTAGTACCGGGACAGGGGGCGTTCAGCCCCAGCATTTT	CASSTGTGGVQPQHF
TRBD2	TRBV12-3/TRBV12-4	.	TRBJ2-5	TGTGCCAGCAGTTCACACCGGACTAGCGGGGGGGAACAAGAGACCCAGTACTTC	CASSSHRTSGGEQETQYF
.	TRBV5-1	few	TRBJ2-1	TGCGCCAGCAGCTTGAGGCCTTTGGACACGCAGTTCTTC	CASSLRPLDTQFF
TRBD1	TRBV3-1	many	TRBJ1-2	TGTGCCAGCAGCCGGGACAGGAGAGGCTACACCTTC	CASSRDRRGYTF
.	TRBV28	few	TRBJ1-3	TGTGCCAGAAGGTCAGGACAGACAATATATTTT	CARRSGQTIYF
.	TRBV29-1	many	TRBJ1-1	TGCAGCGCGTCACAGTGGAACACTGAAGCTTTCTTT	CSASQWNTEAFF
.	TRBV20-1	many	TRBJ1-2	TGCAGTGCTAGAGACCTCGAATGGGCCCACCGGGGTGGCTACACCTTC	CSARDLEWAHRGGYTF
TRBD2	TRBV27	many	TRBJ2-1	TGTGCCAGCAGTTGGCGGGAGGGCCCCTACAATGAGCAGTTCTTC	CASSWREGPYNEQFF
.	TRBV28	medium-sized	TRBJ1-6	TGTGCCAGCATCCAAGGACAGCGAAATTCACCCCTCCACTTT	CASIQGQRNSPLHF
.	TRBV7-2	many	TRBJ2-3	TGTGCCAGCAGCTCTCGGTGGAGATCTGGAGATACGCAGTATTTT	CASSSRWRSGDTQYF
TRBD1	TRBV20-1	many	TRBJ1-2	TGCAGTGCTAGTCCGATGACAGGGAGGGAAGCGAATGGCTACACCTTC	CSASPMTGREANGYTF
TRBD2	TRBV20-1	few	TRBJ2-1	TGCAGTGCTAGAGGGGCTAGCGGGAGTGATGAGCAGTTCTTC	CSARGASGSDEQFF
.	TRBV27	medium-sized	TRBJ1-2	TGTGCCAGCAGTCGCCGGACAAGCAATGGCTACACCTTC	CASSRRTSNGYTF
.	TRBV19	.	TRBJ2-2	TGTGCCAGTAGTATATACGGTTACACCGGGGAGCTGTTTTTT	CASSIYGYTGELFF
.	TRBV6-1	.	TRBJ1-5	TGTGCCAGCAGGGGGGGCCCCGCGACTTATATCAATCAGCCCCAACATTTT	CASRGGPATYINQPQHF
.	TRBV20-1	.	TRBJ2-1	TGCAGTGCTACCCTCCAGTGTAGCGTGAACTACAATGAGCAGTTCTTC	CSATLQCSVNYNEQFF
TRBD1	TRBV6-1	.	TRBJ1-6	TGTGCCAGCAGTATTGGGGACAGCCGGAGCCCCCTCCACTTT	CASSIGDSRSPLHF
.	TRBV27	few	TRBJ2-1	TGTGCCAGCAGTTTATCCGGGAGCGCCTACAATGAGCAGTTCTTC	CASSLSGSAYNEQFF
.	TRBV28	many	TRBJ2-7	TGTGCCAGCAGTTTACTCCTAACAGGGATTCGTTCCTACGAGCAGTACTTC	CASSLLLTGIRSYEQYF
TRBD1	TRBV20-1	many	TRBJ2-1	TGCAGTGCCGTGAACCCCATCGGACAGGGCTATGAGCAGTTCTTC	CSAVNPIGQGYEQFF
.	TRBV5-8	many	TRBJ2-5	TGTGCCAGCAGCTTGATGGGGGCGGAGACCCAGTACTTC	CASSLMGAETQYF
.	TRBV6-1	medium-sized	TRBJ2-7	TGTGCCAGCAGTGAAATGGGGGGGCAAGGCGAGCAGTACTTC	CASSEMGGQGEQYF
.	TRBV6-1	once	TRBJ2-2	TGTGCCAGTTTGGTGAGCGACCGCGCGAACACCGGGGAGCTGTTTTTT	CASLVSDRANTGELFF
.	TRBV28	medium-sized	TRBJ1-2	TGTGCCAGCAGTGACAGGTTCTTAGACTATGGCTACACCTTC	CASSDRFLDYGYTF
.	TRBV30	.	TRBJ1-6	TGTGCCTTGACTCAGGAGTTCCATAATTCACCCCTCCACTTT	CALTQEFHNSPLHF
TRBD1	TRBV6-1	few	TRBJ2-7	TGTGCCAGCCGGGACAGGGTCAACGAGCAGTACTTC	CASRDRVNEQYF
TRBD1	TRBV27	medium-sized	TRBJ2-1	TGTGCCAGCAACTTCCTGCTTGGACAGGGCAATGAGCAGTTCTTC	CASNFLLGQGNEQFF
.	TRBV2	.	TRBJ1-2	TGTGCCAGCAGTGAACAGGGAACCTTCCTAGGCTACACCTTC	CASSEQGTFLGYTF